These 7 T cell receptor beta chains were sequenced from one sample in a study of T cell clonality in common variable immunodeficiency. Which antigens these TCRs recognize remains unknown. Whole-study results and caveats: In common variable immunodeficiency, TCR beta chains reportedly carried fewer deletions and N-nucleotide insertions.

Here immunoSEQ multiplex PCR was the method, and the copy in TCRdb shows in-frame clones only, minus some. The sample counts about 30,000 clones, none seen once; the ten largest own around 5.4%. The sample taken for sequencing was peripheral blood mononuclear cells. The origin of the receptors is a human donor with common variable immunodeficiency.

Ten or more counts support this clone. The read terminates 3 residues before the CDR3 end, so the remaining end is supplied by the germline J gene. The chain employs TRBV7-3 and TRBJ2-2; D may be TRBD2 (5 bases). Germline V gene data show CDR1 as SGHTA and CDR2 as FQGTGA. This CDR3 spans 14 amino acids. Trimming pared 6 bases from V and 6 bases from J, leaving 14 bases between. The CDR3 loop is CASSSTRTSGELFF. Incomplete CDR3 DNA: TGTGCCAGCAGTTCTACTAGGACCTCCGGGGAG.

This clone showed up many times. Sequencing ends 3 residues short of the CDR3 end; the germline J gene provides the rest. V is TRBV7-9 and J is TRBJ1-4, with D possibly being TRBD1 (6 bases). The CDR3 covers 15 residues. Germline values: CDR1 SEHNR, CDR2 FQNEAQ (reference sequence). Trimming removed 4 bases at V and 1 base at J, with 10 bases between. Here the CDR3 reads CASSSSGQTNEKLFF. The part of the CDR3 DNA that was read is TGTGCCAGCAGCTCATCGGGACAAACTAATGAAAAA.

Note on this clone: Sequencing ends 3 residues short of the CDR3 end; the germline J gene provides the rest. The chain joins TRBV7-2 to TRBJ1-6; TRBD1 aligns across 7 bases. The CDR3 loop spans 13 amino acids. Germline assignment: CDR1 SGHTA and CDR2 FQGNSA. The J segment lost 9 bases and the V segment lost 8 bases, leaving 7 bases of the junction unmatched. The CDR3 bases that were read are TGTGCCAGCGGGGACAGAATGAGTTCACCC. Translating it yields CASGDRMSSP. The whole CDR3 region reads CASGDRMSSPLHF.

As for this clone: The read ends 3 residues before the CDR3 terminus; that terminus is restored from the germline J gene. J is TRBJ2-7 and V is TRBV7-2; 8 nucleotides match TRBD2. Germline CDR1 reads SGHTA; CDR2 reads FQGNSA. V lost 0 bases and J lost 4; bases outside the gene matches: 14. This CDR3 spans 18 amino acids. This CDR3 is CASSLAVGWRGDFYEQYF. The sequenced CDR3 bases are TGTGCCAGCAGCTTAGCGGTCGGTTGGCGGGGGGATTTTTACGAG.

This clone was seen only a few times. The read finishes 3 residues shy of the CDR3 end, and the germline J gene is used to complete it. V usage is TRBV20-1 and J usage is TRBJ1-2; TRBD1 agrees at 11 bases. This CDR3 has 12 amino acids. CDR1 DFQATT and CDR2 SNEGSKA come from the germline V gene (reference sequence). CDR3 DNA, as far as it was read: TGCAGTGCTGGACAGGGGGCGCGAGGC. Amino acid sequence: CSAGQGARG. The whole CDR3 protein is CSAGQGARGYTF.

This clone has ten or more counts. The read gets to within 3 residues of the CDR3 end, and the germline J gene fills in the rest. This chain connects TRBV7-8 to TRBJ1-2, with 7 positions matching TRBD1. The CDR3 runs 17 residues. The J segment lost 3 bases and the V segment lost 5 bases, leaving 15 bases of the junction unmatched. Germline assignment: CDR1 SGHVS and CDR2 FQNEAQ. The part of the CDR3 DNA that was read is TGTGCCAGCAGCCGATTCCTAACAACAGGGGAGGACTATGGC. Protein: CASSRFLTTGEDYG. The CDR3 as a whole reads CASSRFLTTGEDYGYTF. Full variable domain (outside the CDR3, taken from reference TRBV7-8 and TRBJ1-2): GAGVSQSPRYKVAKRGQDVALRCDPISGHVSLFWYQQALGQGPEFLTYFQNEAQLDKSGLPSDRFFAERPEGSVSTLKIQRTQQEDSAVYLCASSRFLTTGEDYGYTFGSGTRLTVV.

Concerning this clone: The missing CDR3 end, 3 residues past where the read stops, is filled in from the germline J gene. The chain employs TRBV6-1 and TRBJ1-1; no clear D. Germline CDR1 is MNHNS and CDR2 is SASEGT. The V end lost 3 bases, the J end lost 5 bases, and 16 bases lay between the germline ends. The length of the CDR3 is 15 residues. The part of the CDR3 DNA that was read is TGTGCCAGCAGTGATTCCCCGGGGATAGGTACTGAA. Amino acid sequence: CASSDSPGIGTE. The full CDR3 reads CASSDSPGIGTEAFF.